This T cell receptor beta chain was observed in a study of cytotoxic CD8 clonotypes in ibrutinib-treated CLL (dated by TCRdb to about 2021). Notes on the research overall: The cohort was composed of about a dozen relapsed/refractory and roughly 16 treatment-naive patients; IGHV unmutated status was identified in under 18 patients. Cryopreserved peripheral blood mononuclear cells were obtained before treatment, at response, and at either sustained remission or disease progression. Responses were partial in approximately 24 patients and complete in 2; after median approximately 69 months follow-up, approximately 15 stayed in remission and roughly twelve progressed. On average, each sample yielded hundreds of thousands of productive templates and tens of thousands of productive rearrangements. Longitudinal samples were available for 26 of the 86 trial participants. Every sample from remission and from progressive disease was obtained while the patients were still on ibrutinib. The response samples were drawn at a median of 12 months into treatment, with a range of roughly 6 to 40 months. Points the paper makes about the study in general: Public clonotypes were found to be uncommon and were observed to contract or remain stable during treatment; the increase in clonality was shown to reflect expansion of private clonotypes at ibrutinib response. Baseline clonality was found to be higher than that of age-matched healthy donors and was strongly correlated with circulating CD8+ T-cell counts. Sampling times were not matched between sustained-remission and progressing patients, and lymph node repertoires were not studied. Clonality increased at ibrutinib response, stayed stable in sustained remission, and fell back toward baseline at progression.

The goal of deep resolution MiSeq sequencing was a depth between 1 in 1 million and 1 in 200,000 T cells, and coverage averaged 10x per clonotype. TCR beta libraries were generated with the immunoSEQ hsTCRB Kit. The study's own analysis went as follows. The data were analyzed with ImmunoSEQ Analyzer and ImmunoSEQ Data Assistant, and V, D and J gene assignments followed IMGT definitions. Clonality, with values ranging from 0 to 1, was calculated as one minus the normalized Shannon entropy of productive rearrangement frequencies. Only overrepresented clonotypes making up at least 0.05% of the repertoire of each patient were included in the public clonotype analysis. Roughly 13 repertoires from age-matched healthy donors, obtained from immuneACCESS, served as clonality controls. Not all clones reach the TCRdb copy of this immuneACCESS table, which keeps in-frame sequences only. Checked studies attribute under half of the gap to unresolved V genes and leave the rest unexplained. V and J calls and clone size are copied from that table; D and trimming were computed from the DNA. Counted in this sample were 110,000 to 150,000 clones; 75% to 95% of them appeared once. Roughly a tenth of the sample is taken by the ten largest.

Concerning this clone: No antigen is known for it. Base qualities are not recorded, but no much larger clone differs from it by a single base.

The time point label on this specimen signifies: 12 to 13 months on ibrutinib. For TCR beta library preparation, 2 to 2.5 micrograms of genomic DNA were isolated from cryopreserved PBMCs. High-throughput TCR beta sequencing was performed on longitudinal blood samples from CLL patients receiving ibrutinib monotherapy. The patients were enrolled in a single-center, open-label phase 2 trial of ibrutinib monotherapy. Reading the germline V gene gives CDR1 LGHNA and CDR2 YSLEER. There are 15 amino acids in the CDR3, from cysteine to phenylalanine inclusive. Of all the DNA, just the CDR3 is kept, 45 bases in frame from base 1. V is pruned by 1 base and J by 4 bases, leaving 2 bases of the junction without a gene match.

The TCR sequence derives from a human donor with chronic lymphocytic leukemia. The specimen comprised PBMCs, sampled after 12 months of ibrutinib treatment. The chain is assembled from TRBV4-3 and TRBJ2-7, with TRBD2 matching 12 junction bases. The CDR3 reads CASSQGLAGVYEQYF. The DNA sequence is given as TGCGCCAGCAGCCAAGGACTAGCGGGAGTATACGAGCAGTACTTC.